This TCR beta chain was observed in a study of cytomegalovirus exposure and HLA in healthy donors. General study points: Reports showed the classifier diagnosing cytomegalovirus status with high specificity and sensitivity. Among CMV-associated TCR beta chains, most appeared HLA-restricted in a later analysis. Presence/absence analyses assumed roughly uniform sequencing depth across donors. A highly shared variant cluster was judged a likely technical artifact.

The primer mix had 60 Vbeta and 13 Jbeta primers. The assay was immunoSEQ multiplex PCR, and TCRdb's table has in-frame clones only and misses some. The repertoire holds 95,000 to 150,000 clones, roughly 66% seen once, with 1.5% in the top ten. Germline loops: CDR1 SGDLS, CDR2 YYNGEE. V was clipped by 3 bases and J by 2 bases, with 19 bases between them. The CDR3 totals 17 residues. Note on this clone: What it binds is not known.

The chain joins TRBV9 to TRBJ2-3; perhaps TRBD2 as D (5 bases). This TCR derives from a man between 18 and 35 years old in good health and CMV-seronegative. Sequencing was done on a sample of PBMCs. DNA of the CDR3: TGTGCCAGCAGCGCCACCTTGAGAATCGGGAACACAGATACGCAGTATTTT. This gives the protein CASSATLRIGNTDTQYF.